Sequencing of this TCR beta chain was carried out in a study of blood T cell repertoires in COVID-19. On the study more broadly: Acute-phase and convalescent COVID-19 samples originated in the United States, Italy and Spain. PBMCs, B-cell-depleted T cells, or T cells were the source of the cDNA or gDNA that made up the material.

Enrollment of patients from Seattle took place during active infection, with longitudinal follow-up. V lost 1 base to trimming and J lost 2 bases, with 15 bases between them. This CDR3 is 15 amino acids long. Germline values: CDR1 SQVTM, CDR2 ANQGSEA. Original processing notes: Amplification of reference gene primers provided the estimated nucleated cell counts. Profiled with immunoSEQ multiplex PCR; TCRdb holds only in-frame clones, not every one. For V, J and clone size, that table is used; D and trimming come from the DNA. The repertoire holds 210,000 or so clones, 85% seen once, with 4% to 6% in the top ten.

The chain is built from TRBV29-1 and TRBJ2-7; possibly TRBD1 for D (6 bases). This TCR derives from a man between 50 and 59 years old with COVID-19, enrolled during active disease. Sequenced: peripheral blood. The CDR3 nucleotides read TGCAGCGTTGAAGGAACAGGGAATTCGGCCTACGAGCAGTACTTC. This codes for CSVEGTGNSAYEQYF.